These T cell receptor beta chains were read from a single sample in a study of Ad26.COV2.S vaccination and SARS-CoV-2 variants. Produced via immunoSEQ multiplex PCR; TCRdb's table is partial and in-frame only. The sample carries approximately 300,000 clones, around four fifths recorded once. Material: peripheral blood, obtained in a trial of Ad26.COV2.S vaccine versus placebo. The receptors were gathered from a person aged 18-65 years who received the Ad26.COV2.S COVID-19 vaccine or a placebo. Both conserved end residues are part of each CDR3. Fields, in order: D gene, CDR3 length, V gene, clone size, J gene, CDR3 protein, CDR3 DNA. A D gene is named only where the DNA matches it firmly. A row's size may be missing; if present it is once, few, many or a size class.

-	16	TRBV5-1	-	TRBJ2-7	CASSLGVGDFGYEQYF	TGCGCCAGCAGCTTAGGTGTGGGCGACTTCGGCTACGAGCAGTACTTC
-	13	TRBV19	-	TRBJ2-5	CASSKGNLETQYF	TGTGCCAGTAGCAAAGGGAACCTGGAGACCCAGTACTTC
TRBD2	14	TRBV5-1	-	TRBJ2-5	CASSLVTGGETQYF	TGCGCCAGCAGCTTGGTCACGGGAGGAGAGACCCAGTACTTC
-	17	TRBV30	-	TRBJ2-2	CAWSGMRGPLEAGELFF	TGTGCCTGGAGTGGTATGCGGGGGCCTCTAGAGGCCGGGGAGCTGTTTTTT
TRBD1	13	TRBV2	-	TRBJ2-2	CASGGQGTGELFF	TGTGCCAGTGGAGGACAGGGGACCGGGGAGCTGTTTTTT
-	14	TRBV6-2/TRBV6-3	-	TRBJ1-2	CASSDAPGTHGYTF	TGTGCCAGCAGCGACGCCCCGGGTACTCATGGCTACACCTTC
-	14	TRBV27	few	TRBJ2-7	CASSPTWGSYEQYF	TGTGCCAGCAGTCCGACCTGGGGTTCCTACGAGCAGTACTTC
-	14	TRBV10-3	-	TRBJ2-3	CAISESSSTDTQYF	TGTGCCATCAGTGAAAGCAGTAGCACAGATACGCAGTATTTT
TRBD1	14	TRBV7-9	-	TRBJ1-1	CASSRTGQGPEAFF	TGTGCCAGCAGCCGTACCGGACAGGGTCCTGAAGCTTTCTTT
TRBD2	13	TRBV6-6	-	TRBJ2-2	CAAGGGDTGELFF	TGTGCCGCAGGCGGGGGGGATACCGGGGAGCTGTTTTTT
-	14	TRBV5-1	-	TRBJ2-7	CASSLSYGNYEQYF	TGCGCCAGCAGCTTGAGTTACGGGAACTACGAGCAGTACTTC
-	15	TRBV28	-	TRBJ1-4	CASSSPGRGNEKLFF	TGTGCCAGCAGTTCCCCCGGCCGGGGTAATGAAAAACTGTTTTTT
TRBD1	13	TRBV11-3	-	TRBJ1-1	CASSLGQGTEAFF	TGTGCCAGCAGCTTGGGACAGGGGACTGAAGCTTTCTTT
TRBD1	16	TRBV5-8	many	TRBJ1-1	CASSLGWTGLGTEAFF	TGTGCCAGCAGCTTGGGGTGGACAGGGCTCGGCACTGAAGCTTTCTTT
-	12	TRBV7-9	-	TRBJ1-1	CAWGGADTEAFF	TGTGCCTGGGGGGGAGCGGACACTGAAGCTTTCTTT
TRBD1	16	TRBV7-9	-	TRBJ2-5	CASSLTSGQSTSTQYF	TGTGCCAGCAGCCTCACTTCGGGACAGTCGACCTCAACCCAGTACTTC
-	15	TRBV5-5	-	TRBJ1-1	CASSFDNRMNTEAFF	TGTGCCAGCAGCTTTGATAACAGGATGAACACTGAAGCTTTCTTT
-	14	TRBV6-5	-	TRBJ1-1	CASSYWGGETEAFF	TGTGCCAGCAGTTACTGGGGAGGGGAAACTGAAGCTTTCTTT
-	15	TRBV4-1	few	TRBJ1-3	CASSRNSFSGNTIYF	TGCGCCAGCAGCCGCAATTCATTTTCTGGAAACACCATATATTTT
-	15	TRBV5-1	-	TRBJ1-5	CASSLDGNSNQPQHF	TGCGCCAGCAGCTTGGACGGGAATAGCAATCAGCCCCAGCATTTT
TRBD2	13	TRBV19	-	TRBJ2-1	CASSRGTRYEQFF	TGTGCCAGTAGTCGAGGGACTAGATATGAGCAGTTCTTC
-	16	TRBV18	-	TRBJ1-2	CASSPLYGQGNYGYTF	TGTGCCAGCTCACCACTTTACGGGCAGGGGAACTATGGCTACACCTTC
-	16	TRBV9	-	TRBJ2-7	CASTPPVGPPPYEQYF	TGTGCCAGCACCCCTCCCGTCGGGCCTCCCCCCTACGAGCAGTACTTC
TRBD1	15	TRBV6-5	-	TRBJ1-5	CASSTKTGINQPQHF	TGTGCCAGCAGCACCAAGACAGGGATCAATCAGCCCCAGCATTTT
TRBD1	16	TRBV19	-	TRBJ1-2	CASSTIYTGQMNGYTF	TGTGCCAGTAGTACAATATACACGGGACAGATGAATGGCTACACCTTC
-	17	TRBV3-1/TRBV3-2	few	TRBJ2-1	CASSQGRSGYSGNEQFF	TGTGCCAGCAGCCAGGGTCGTTCGGGGTATAGCGGCAATGAGCAGTTCTTC
-	16	TRBV4-1	once	TRBJ2-3	CASSQDQGGSTDTQYF	TGCGCCAGCAGCCAAGATCAAGGGGGAAGCACAGATACGCAGTATTTT
-	14	TRBV7-9	-	TRBJ1-3	CASSLPGDRNTIYF	TGTGCCAGCAGCCTTCCAGGGGACAGAAACACCATATATTTT
-	17	TRBV5-1	once	TRBJ2-3	CASSWTDGGTLTDTQYF	TGCGCCAGCAGCTGGACGGACGGGGGCACTTTAACAGATACGCAGTATTTT
TRBD2	14	TRBV28	-	TRBJ2-1	CASRRGGGAAEQFF	TGTGCCAGCCGGCGGGGCGGGGGGGCCGCTGAGCAGTTCTTC
TRBD1	13	TRBV30	-	TRBJ1-5	CAWRGQGGQPQHF	TGTGCCTGGAGAGGACAGGGAGGTCAGCCCCAGCATTTT
-	15	TRBV5-6	few	TRBJ1-1	CASSFVDRSGTEAFF	TGTGCCAGCAGCTTCGTGGACAGATCTGGCACTGAAGCTTTCTTT
-	15	TRBV7-3	-	TRBJ2-3	CASSLRWNRLDTQYF	TGTGCCAGCAGCTTAAGGTGGAATAGGTTAGATACGCAGTATTTT
TRBD1	14	TRBV6-7	-	TRBJ1-4	CANLNDRENEKLFF	TGTGCCAACCTTAATGACAGGGAAAATGAAAAACTGTTTTTT
-	18	TRBV6-4	-	TRBJ1-6	CASRWGLGLHSYNSPLHF	TGTGCCAGCAGATGGGGCCTTGGACTGCACTCCTATAATTCACCCCTCCACTTT
-	14	TRBV7-2	-	TRBJ2-2	CASNVKGGTGELFF	TGTGCCAGCAACGTTAAGGGCGGCACCGGGGAGCTGTTTTTT
-	14	TRBV18	few	TRBJ2-5	CASSPPRGVETQYF	TGTGCCAGCTCACCACCGAGGGGGGTGGAGACCCAGTACTTC